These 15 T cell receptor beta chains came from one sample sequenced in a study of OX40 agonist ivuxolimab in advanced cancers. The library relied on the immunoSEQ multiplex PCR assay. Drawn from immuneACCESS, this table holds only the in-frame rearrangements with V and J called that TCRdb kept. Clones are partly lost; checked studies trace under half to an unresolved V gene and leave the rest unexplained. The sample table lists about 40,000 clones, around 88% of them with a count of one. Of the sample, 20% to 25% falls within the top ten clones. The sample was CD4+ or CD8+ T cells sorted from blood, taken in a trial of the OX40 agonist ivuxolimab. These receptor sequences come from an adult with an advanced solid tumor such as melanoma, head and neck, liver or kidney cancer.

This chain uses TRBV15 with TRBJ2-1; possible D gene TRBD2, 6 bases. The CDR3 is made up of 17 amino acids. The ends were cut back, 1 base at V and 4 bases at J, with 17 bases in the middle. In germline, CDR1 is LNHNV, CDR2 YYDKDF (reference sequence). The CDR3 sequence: CATSRGGRRGLYNEQFF. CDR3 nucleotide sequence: TGTGCCACCAGCAGAGGTGGGCGGCGGGGTCTTTACAATGAGCAGTTCTTC.

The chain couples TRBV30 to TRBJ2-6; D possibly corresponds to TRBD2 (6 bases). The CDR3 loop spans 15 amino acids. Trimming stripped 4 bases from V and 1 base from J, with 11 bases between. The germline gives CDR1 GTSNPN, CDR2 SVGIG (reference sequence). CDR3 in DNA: TGTGCCTGGAATACGGGAGTGTCTGGGGCCAACGTCCTGACTTTC. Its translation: CAWNTGVSGANVLTF.

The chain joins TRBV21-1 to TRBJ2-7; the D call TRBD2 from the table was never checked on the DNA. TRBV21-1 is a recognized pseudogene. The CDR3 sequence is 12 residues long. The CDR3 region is CASSAPSAEQYF. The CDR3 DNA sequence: TGTGCCAGCAGCGCTCCTAGCGCCGAGCAGTACTTC.

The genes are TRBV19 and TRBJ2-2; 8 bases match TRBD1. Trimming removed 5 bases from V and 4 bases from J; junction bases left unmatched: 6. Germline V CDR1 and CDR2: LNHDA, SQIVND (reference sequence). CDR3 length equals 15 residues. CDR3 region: CASSLQGAGTGELFF. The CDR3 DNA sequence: TGTGCCAGTAGTCTTCAGGGGGCGGGCACCGGGGAGCTGTTTTTT.

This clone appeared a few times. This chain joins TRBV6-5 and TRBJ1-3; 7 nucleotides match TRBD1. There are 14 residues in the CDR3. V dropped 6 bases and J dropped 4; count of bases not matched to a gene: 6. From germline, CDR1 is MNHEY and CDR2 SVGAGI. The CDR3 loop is CASSYRGMGNTIYF. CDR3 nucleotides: TGTGCCAGCAGCTACAGGGGAATGGGAAACACCATATATTTT.

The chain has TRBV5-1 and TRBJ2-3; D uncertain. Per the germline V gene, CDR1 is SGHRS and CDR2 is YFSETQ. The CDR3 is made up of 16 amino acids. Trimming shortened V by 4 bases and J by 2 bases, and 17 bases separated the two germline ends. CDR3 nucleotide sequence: TGCGCCAGCAGCGATCGGACGGTTTGGACCACAGATACGCAGTATTTT. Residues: CASSDRTVWTTDTQYF.

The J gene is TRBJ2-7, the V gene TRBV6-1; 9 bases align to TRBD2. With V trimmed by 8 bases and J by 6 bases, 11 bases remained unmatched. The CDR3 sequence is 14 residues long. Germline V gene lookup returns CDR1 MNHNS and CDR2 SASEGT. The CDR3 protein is CASVERGLAFEQYF. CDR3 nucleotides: TGTGCCAGCGTCGAACGGGGACTAGCTTTCGAGCAGTACTTC.

CDR3 sequence: CASRPPAGGPYNEQFF. CDR3 DNA: TGTGCCAGCAGGCCCCCCGCAGGGGGCCCCTACAATGAGCAGTTCTTC. J is TRBJ2-1 and V is TRBV28; 8 bases are a match to TRBD1. Germline V gene lookup returns CDR1 MDHEN and CDR2 SYDVKM. The V and J ends lost 6 bases and 2 bases, in that order; junction bases with no gene match: 9. This CDR3 contains 16 residues. Looking up the rest from reference TRBV28 and TRBJ2-1 gives the full variable domain: DVKVTQSSRYLVKRTGEKVFLECVQDMDHENMFWYRQDPGLGLRLIYFSYDVKMKEKGDIPEGYSVSREKKERFSLILESASTNQTSMYLCASRPPAGGPYNEQFFGPGTRLTVL.

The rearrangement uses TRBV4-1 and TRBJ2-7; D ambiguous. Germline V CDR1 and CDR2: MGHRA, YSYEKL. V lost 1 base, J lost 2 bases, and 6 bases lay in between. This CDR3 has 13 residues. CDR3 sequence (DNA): TGCGCCAGCAGCCAAGCCCAGGCCTACGAGCAGTACTTC. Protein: CASSQAQAYEQYF.

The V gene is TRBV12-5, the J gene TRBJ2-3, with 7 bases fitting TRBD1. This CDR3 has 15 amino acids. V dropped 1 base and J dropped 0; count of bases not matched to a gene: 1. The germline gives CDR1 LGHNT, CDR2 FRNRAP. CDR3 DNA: TGTGCTAGTGGTTTGGGGGACAGAAGCACAGATACGCAGTATTTT. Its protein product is CASGLGDRSTDTQYF. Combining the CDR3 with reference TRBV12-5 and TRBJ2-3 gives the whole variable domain DARVTQTPRHKVTEMGQEVTMRCQPILGHNTVFWYRQTMMQGLELLAYFRNRAPLDDSGMPKDRFSAEMPDATLATLKIQPSEPRDSAVYFCASGLGDRSTDTQYFGPGTRLTVL.

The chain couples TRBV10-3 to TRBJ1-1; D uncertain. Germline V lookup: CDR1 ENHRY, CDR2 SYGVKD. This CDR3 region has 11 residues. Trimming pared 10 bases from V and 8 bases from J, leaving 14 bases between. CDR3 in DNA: TGTGCCACCAAGGAGGGCCCCGAAGCTTTCTTT. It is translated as CATKEGPEAFF.

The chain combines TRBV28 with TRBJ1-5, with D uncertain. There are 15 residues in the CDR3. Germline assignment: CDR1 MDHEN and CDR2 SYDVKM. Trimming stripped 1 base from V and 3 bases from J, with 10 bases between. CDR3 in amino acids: CASSLYPQYNQPQHF. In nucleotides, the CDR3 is TGTGCCAGCAGTTTATATCCCCAGTACAATCAGCCCCAGCATTTT.

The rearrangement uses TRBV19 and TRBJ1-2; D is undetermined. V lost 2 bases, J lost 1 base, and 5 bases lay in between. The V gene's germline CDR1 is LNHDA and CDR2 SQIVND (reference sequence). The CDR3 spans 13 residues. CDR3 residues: CASSILVNYGYTF. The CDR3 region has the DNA TGTGCCAGTAGTATACTGGTTAACTATGGCTACACCTTC.

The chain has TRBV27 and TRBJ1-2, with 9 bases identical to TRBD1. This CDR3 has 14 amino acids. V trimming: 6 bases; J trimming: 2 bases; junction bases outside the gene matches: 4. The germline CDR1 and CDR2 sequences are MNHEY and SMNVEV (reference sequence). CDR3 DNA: TGTGCCAGCAGGGGACAGGGCGCGAACTATGGCTACACCTTC. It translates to CASRGQGANYGYTF.

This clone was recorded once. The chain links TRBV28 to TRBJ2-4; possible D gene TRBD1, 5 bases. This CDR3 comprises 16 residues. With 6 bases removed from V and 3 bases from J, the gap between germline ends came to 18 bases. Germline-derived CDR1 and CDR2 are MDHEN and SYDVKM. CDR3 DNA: TGTGCCAGCAGCCTCGAGTGGGGCGAGAACAAAAACATTCAGTACTTC. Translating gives CASSLEWGENKNIQYF.